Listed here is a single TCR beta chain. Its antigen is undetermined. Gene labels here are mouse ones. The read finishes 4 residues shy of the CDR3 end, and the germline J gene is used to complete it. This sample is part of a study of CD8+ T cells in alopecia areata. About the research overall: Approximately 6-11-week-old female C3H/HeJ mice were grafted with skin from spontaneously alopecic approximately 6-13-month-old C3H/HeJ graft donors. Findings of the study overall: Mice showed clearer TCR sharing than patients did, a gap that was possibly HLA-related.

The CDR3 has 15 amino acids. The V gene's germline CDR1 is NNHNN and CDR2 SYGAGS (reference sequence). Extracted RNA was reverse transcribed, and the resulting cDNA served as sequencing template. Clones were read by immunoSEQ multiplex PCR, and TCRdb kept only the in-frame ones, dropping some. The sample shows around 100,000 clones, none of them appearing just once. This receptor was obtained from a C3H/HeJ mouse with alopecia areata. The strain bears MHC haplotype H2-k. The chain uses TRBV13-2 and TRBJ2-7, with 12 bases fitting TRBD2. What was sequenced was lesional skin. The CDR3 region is CASGVPGLGGYEQYF. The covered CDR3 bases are TGTGCCAGCGGTGTCCCGGGACTGGGGGGATAT.